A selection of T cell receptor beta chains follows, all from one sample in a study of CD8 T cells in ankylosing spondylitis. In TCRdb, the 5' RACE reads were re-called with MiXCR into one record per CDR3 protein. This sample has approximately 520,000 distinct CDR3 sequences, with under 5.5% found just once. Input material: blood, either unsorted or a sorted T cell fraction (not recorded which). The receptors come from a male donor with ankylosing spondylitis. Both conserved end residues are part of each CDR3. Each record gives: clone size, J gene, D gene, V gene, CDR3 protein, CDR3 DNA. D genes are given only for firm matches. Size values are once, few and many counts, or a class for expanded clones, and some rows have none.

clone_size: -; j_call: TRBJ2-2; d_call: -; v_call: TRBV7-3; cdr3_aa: CASMDPRAGELFF; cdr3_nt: TGTGCCAGCATGGACCCCCGGGCCGGGGAGCTGTTTTTT
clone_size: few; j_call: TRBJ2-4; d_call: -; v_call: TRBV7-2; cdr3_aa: CASSPQEAKNIQYF; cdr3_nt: TGTGCCAGCAGCCCACAGGAAGCCAAAAACATTCAGTACTTC
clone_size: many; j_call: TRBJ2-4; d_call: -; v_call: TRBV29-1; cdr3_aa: CSVEGPVYGIQYF; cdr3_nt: TGCAGCGTTGAAGGCCCAGTCTACGGCATTCAGTACTTC
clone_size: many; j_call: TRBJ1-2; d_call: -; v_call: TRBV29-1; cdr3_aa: CSVERGPTDATYGYTF; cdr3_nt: TGCAGCGTTGAAAGGGGTCCGACAGATGCCACCTATGGCTACACCTTC
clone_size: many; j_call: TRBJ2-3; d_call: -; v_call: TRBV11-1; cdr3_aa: CASRSRGMRGTDTQYF; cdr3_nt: TGTGCCAGCAGATCGCGCGGGATGAGAGGCACAGATACGCAGTATTTT
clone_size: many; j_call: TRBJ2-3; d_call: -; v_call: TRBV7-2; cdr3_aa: CASSLRLHTDTQYF; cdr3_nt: TGTGCCAGCAGCTTACGACTCCACACAGATACGCAGTATTTT
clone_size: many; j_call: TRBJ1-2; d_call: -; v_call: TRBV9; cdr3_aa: CASSTAAAEGYTF; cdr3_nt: TGTGCCAGCAGCACTGCGGCGGCGGAGGGCTACACCTTC
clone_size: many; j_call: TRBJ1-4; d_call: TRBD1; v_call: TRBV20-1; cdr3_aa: CSARGQGGGEKLFF; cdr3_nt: TGCAGTGCTAGAGGACAGGGAGGGGGTGAAAAACTGTTTTTT
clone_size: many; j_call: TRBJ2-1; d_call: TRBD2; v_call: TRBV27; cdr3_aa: CASSKGLAGVDEQFF; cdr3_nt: TGTGCCAGCAGTAAGGGACTAGCGGGAGTCGATGAGCAGTTCTTC
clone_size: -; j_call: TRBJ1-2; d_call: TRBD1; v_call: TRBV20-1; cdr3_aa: CSASNRGQRNYGYTF; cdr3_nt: TGCAGTGCTAGCAACAGGGGCCAACGGAACTATGGCTACACCTTC
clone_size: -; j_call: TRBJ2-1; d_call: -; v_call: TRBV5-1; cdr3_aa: CASSWRGLQRYNEQFF; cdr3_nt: TGCGCCAGCAGCTGGAGGGGACTTCAGAGATACAATGAGCAGTTCTTC
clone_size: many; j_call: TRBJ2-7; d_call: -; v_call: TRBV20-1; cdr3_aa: CSFRVEGSYEQYF; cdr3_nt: TGCTCTTTTAGAGTGGAGGGGTCCTACGAGCAGTACTTC
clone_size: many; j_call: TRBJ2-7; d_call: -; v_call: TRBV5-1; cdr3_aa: CASSLYPQNYEQYF; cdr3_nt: TGCGCCAGCAGCTTGTATCCACAGAACTACGAGCAGTACTTC
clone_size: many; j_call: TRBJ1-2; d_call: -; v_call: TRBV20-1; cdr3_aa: CSRRGVQSTF; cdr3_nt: TGCAGTCGCCGCGGGGTGCAAAGCACCTTC
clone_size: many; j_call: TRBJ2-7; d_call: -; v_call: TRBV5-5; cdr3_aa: CASSLGYYEQYF; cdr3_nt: TGTGCCAGCAGCTTGGGGTACTACGAGCAGTACTTC
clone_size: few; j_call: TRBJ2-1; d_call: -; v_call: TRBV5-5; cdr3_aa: CASSSDRLSSYNEQFF; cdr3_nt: TGTGCCAGCAGCTCCGACCGTTTGAGCTCCTACAATGAGCAGTTCTTC
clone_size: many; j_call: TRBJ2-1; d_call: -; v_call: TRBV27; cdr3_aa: CASSSIAGTGVGQFF; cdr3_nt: TGTGCCAGCAGCTCCATCGCCGGGACCGGGGTAGGGCAGTTCTTC
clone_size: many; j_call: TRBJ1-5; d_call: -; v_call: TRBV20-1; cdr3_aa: CSAYSLGVDQPQHF; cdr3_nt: TGCAGTGCCTACTCCCTAGGGGTCGATCAGCCCCAGCATTTT
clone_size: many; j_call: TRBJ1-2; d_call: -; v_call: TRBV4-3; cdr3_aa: CASSPQGSGAINYGYTF; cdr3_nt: TGCGCCAGCAGCCCACAAGGGTCAGGGGCCATTAACTATGGCTACACCTTC
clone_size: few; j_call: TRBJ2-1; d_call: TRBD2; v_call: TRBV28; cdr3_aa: CASTASGGIYNEQFF; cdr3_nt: TGTGCCAGCACGGCTAGCGGGGGGATCTACAATGAGCAGTTCTTC
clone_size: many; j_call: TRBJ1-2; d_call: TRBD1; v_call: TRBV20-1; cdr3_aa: CSASDRANYGYTF; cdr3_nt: TGCAGTGCTAGTGACAGGGCTAACTATGGCTACACCTTC
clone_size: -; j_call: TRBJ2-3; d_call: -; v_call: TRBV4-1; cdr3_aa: CASSHPRHLNTDTQYF; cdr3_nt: TGCGCCAGCAGCCATCCCCGGCACCTCAACACAGATACGCAGTATTTT
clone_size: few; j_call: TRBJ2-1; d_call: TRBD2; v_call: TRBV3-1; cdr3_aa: CASSQGVGGSAYNEQFF; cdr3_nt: TGTGCCAGCAGCCAAGGGGTGGGGGGGAGCGCCTACAATGAGCAGTTCTTC
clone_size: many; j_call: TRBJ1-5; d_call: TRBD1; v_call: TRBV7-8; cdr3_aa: CASSRTGQGYQPQHF; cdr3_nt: TGTGCCAGCAGCCGAACGGGACAGGGCTATCAGCCCCAGCATTTT
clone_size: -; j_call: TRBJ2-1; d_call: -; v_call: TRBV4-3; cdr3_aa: CASSLLGGAPLGRVYNEQFF; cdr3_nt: TGCGCCAGCAGCCTCCTGGGGGGGGCACCTCTAGGGAGGGTCTACAATGAGCAGTTCTTC
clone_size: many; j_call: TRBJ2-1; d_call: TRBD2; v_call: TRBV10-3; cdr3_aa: CAISELLAGGSDEQFF; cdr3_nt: TGTGCCATCAGTGAGTTACTAGCGGGAGGGTCGGATGAGCAGTTCTTC
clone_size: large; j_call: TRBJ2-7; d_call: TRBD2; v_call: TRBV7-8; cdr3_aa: CASSFKRGYYYEQYF; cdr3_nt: TGTGCCAGCAGCTTTAAGCGGGGGTACTACTACGAGCAGTACTTC
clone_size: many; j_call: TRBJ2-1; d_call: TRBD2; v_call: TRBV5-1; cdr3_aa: CASTSGGLRSYNEQFF; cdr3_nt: TGCGCCAGCACTAGCGGGGGGCTCCGCTCCTACAATGAGCAGTTCTTC
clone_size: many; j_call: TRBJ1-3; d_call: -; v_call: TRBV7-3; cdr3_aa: CASSFTFRHHDCGNTIYF; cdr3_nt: TGTGCCAGCAGCTTCACCTTCAGACACCACGACTGCGGAAACACCATATATTTT
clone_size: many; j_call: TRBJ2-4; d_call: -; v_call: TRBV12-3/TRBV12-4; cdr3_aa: CASGEGIDIQYF; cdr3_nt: TGTGCCAGCGGCGAGGGTATAGACATTCAGTACTTC
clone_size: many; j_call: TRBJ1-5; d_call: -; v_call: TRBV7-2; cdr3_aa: CASSRIGGSNQPQHF; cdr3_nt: TGTGCCAGCAGCCGGATAGGCGGGAGCAATCAGCCCCAGCATTTT
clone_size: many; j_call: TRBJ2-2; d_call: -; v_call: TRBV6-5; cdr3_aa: CASSYESGELFF; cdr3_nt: TGTGCCAGCAGTTACGAATCCGGGGAGCTGTTTTTT